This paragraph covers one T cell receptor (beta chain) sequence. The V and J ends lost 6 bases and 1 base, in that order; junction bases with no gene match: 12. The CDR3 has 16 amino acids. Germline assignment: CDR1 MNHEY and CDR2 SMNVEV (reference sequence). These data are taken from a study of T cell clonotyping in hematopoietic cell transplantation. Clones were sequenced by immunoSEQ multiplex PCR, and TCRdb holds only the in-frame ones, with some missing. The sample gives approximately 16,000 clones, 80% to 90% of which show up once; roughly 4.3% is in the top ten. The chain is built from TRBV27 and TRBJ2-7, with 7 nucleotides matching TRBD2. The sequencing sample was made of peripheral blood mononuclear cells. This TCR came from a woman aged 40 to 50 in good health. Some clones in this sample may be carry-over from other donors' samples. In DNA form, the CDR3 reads TGTGCCAGCAGCCTAAACATTCTAGCGGAATCCTACGAGCAGTACTTC. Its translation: CASSLNILAESYEQYF.